One and the same sample provided the 13 T cell receptor beta chains below, sequenced in a study of CD8 T cells in Susac syndrome. Reverse transcription used about 0.45 to 1 ug RNA and random hexamers. TCRdb independently ran MiXCR on the immunoSEQ multiplex PCR reads; one entry per CDR3 protein. The profile covers approximately 190,000 distinct CDR3 sequences, with 95% appearing a single time and roughly 0.093% taken by the ten largest. The sequencing input was CD4+ T cells from PBMCs. The receptors stem from a human donor with Susac syndrome.

This chain joins TRBV30 and TRBJ1-1; D might be TRBD1 (6 bases). V lost 3 bases and J lost 3, with 17 bases in between. The CDR3 totals 15 residues. CDR1 is GTSNPN, CDR2 SVGIG, per germline (reference sequence). CDR3 nucleotide sequence: TGTGCCTGGAGCCCCAACAGGGCTCTCGACACTGAAGCTTTCTTT. Translation gives CAWSPNRALDTEAFF. Combining the CDR3 with reference TRBV30 and TRBJ1-1 gives the whole variable domain SQTIHQWPATLVQPVGSPLSLECTVEGTSNPNLYWYRQAAGRGLQLLFYSVGIGQISSEVPQNLSASRPQDRQFILSSKKLLLSDSGFYLCAWSPNRALDTEAFFGQGTRLTVV.

CDR3 sequence: CASSLVDRLGYTF. The DNA for the CDR3 is TGTGCCAGCAGTTTAGTAGATCGGTTGGGCTACACCTTC. This rearrangement joins TRBV12-3 or TRBV12-4 to TRBJ1-2; D call uncertain. V lost 1 base to trimming and J lost 8 bases, with 11 bases between them. CDR3 size: 13 residues.

The CDR3 sequence: CASSREGSREQYF. CDR3 coding DNA: TGTGCCAGCAGTCGAGAGGGGTCAAGGGAGCAGTACTTC. J is TRBJ2-7 and V is TRBV3-1; either TRBD1 or TRBD2 may fit D (5 bases each). Germline CDR1 reads LGHDT; CDR2 reads YNNKEL (reference sequence). The V end was cut by 6 bases, the J end by 7 bases, with 16 bases between. The CDR3 runs 13 residues.

The chain links TRBV7-2 to TRBJ2-1, with 9 bases that match TRBD2. Looked up from germline, CDR1 is SGHTA and CDR2 is FQGNSA. V dropped 1 base and J dropped 10; count of bases not matched to a gene: 11. The length of the CDR3 is 16 residues. CDR3 nucleotide sequence: TGTGCCAGCAGCTTAGGGTCTTCGGGACTAGCCCCCGAGCAGTTCTTC. It specifies CASSLGSSGLAPEQFF.

The chain recombines TRBV30 with TRBJ2-7; D is ambiguous. V was trimmed by 1 base and J by 2 bases, leaving 3 bases between them. This CDR3 spans 11 amino acids. Germline CDR1 is GTSNPN and CDR2 is SVGIG (reference sequence). As DNA, the CDR3 is TGTGCCTGGAGTGGGACCTACGAGCAGTACTTC. Protein sequence: CAWSGTYEQYF.

This clonotype was recorded once. The chain employs TRBV20-1 and TRBJ1-1, with a weak D call TRBD1 (6 bases). V lost 4 bases and J lost 3, with 6 bases in between. Germline V gene lookup returns CDR1 DFQATT and CDR2 SNEGSKA (reference sequence). CDR3 size: 11 residues. The CDR3, as DNA: TGCAGTGCTACAGGGGACACTGAAGCTTTCTTT. Its translation: CSATGDTEAFF.

The chain employs TRBV9 and TRBJ1-4; 8 nucleotides align to TRBD1. V lost 4 bases and J lost 7; bases outside the gene matches: 15. The CDR3 is 17 residues long. Germline values: CDR1 SGDLS, CDR2 YYNGEE. As DNA, the CDR3 is TGTGCCAGCAGCCTCAGAGACAGGGGCTTCGGGAGTGAAAAACTGTTTTTT. Its translation: CASSLRDRGFGSEKLFF.

This chain links TRBV20-1 with TRBJ2-1, with a weak D call TRBD2 (5 bases). The CDR3 length is 14 residues. The V gene's germline CDR1 is DFQATT and CDR2 SNEGSKA (reference sequence). The V end was cut by 7 bases, the J end by 0 bases, with 13 bases between. The CDR3 reads CSERAPSSYNEQFF. CDR3 sequence (DNA): TGCAGTGAGAGGGCTCCCAGCTCCTACAATGAGCAGTTCTTC.

The chain carries TRBV30 and TRBJ2-1, with 8 bases identical to TRBD2. CDR1 and CDR2 from the germline V gene are GTSNPN and SVGIG (reference sequence). This CDR3 has 17 amino acids. The V gene end was trimmed by 0 bases and the J gene end by 7 bases; junction bases not matched to a gene: 14. CDR3 residues: CAWSVYPRGGMRNEQFF. The CDR3, as DNA: TGTGCCTGGAGTGTGTATCCTCGGGGGGGTATGCGTAATGAGCAGTTCTTC.

The chain combines TRBV5-6 with TRBJ1-1; possible D gene TRBD1, 6 bases. This CDR3 region has 16 residues. CDR1 and CDR2 from the germline V gene are SGHDT and YYEEEE. Trimming took off 1 base at V and 4 bases at J, with 17 bases between the two ends. In DNA, the CDR3 is TGTGCCAGCAGCTTGATGGGGGGGCAGGGAGTCACTGAAGCTTTCTTT. Translating gives CASSLMGGQGVTEAFF.

This rearrangement joins TRBV30 to TRBJ1-1; 7 bases fit TRBD1. CDR3 length: 13 amino acids. With 4 bases clipped from V and 1 base from J, the junction kept 3 bases outside the gene matches. Germline V gene sequence: CDR1 GTSNPN, CDR2 SVGIG (reference sequence). Here the CDR3 reads CAWKGGSNTEAFF. Here the CDR3 DNA reads TGTGCCTGGAAAGGGGGCTCGAACACTGAAGCTTTCTTT.

CDR3 sequence: CASSPGGRNSPLHF. CDR3 DNA: TGCGCCAGCAGCCCAGGGGGCAGGAATTCACCCCTCCACTTT. This sequence joins TRBV4-3 and TRBJ1-6, with 8 bases that match TRBD1. The V gene end was trimmed by 4 bases and the J gene end by 7 bases; junction bases not matched to a gene: 3. Germline V CDR1 and CDR2: LGHNA, YSLEER. The CDR3 has 14 residues.

The chain carries TRBV3-1 and TRBJ1-6, with a weak D call TRBD1 (5 bases). Trimming took 0 bases from V and 10 from J, leaving 16 bases between them. CDR1 and CDR2 (germline): LGHDT, YNNKEL (reference sequence). CDR3 size: 16 residues. The CDR3 region has the DNA TGTGCCAGCAGCCAAGATGTGGGGGTGGAGGGGTCACCCCTCCACTTT. It specifies CASSQDVGVEGSPLHF.